This entry concerns a single TCR beta chain. What it binds is not known. The junction had 2 bases not matched to a gene; V was cut back by 6 bases and J by 3 bases. CDR3 length: 12 amino acids. The V gene's germline CDR1 is DFQATT and CDR2 SNEGSKA (reference sequence). These data originate in a study of T-cell reconstitution after alpha-beta-depleted transplantation in children. Study-level findings and limits: From newly produced T cells came most of the T-cell counts and diversity one year after transplant. There were reportedly several hundred expanded graft clones from which alpha-beta T cells came about two months after transplant. The study traced high day-60 TCRbeta diversity in some patients to surviving recipient T cells and thymic progenitors.

During its preparation, the TCRbeta library received unique molecular identifiers. TCRdb reprocessed the PCR reads via MiXCR and lists one record per CDR3 protein. The sample yields roughly 570,000 distinct CDR3 sequences, about a quarter seen once. Sequencing was performed on PBMCs, taken before TCRalphabeta/CD19-depleted stem cell transplant. This chain links TRBV20-1 with TRBJ1-1, with TRBD1 identical over 9 bases. The TCR was taken from a boy under two years old with Wiskott-Aldrich syndrome, due to receive a stem cell transplant. The CDR3 DNA is TGCAGTGCCAGACAGGGGGACACTGAAGCTTTCTTT. It codes for CSARQGDTEAFF.